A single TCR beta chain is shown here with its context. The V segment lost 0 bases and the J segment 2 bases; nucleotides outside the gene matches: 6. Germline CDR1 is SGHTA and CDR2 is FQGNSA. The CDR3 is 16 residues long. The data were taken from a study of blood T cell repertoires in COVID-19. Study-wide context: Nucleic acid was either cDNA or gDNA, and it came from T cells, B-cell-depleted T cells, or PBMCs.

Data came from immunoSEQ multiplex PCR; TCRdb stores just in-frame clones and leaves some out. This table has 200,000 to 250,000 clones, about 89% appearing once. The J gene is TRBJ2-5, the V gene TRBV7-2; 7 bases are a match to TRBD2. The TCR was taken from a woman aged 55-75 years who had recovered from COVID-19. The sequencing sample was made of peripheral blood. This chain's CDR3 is CASSLAYLAAQETQYF. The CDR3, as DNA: TGTGCCAGCAGCTTAGCTTATCTAGCGGCACAAGAGACCCAGTACTTC.